The clone carrying this T cell receptor (beta chain) was recorded once. The germline gives CDR1 SNHLY, CDR2 FYNNEI. Trimming cost V 6 bases and J 5 bases, with 19 bases left between them. CDR3 size: 15 residues. The Seattle site enrolled patients during active infection and followed them longitudinally. Authors' data handling: Amplification of reference gene primers provided the estimated nucleated cell counts. The repertoire was sequenced with immunoSEQ multiplex PCR; TCRdb's copy has only in-frame clones and lacks some. V, J and clone size are those of that table, while D and trimming were read from the DNA. In the table there are approximately 160,000 clones, about 87% of which are singletons. These data come from a study of blood T cell repertoires in COVID-19. About the research overall: Both acute and convalescent COVID-19 samples were obtained from the United States, Italy and Spain. From T cells, B-cell-depleted T cells, or PBMCs came the material, which was cDNA or gDNA.

Sample: peripheral blood. This chain links TRBV2 with TRBJ1-2; tentative D call: TRBD1 (6 bases). The receptor was derived from a man between 60 and 75 years old with COVID-19, enrolled during active disease. CDR3 protein: CASSVDRGGLYGYTF. The CDR3 coding sequence is TGTGCCAGCAGCGTGGATAGGGGGGGTCTATATGGCTACACCTTC.